These 32 T cell receptor beta chains came from one sample sequenced in a study of shared T cell receptors in the human thymus. Here immunoSEQ multiplex PCR was the method, and the copy in TCRdb shows in-frame clones only, minus some. Of about 380,000 clones listed, about 95% are singletons. Material for sequencing was thymocytes. The receptors shown here come from a human donor.

The chain links TRBV28 to TRBJ2-5; no firm D call. Looked up from germline, CDR1 is MDHEN and CDR2 is SYDVKM. The CDR3 is made up of 13 amino acids. The V gene lost 5 bases and the J gene lost 3 bases, with 10 bases spanning the gap. The CDR3 bases are TGTGCCAGCAGTACAGACTGGAAAGAGACCCAGTACTTC. This gives the protein CASSTDWKETQYF.

V gene TRBV4-1 combines with J gene TRBJ1-2; D not certain. The CDR3 contains 15 residues. Trimming pared 3 bases from V and 4 bases from J, leaving 15 bases between. CDR1 and CDR2 from the germline V gene are MGHRA and YSYEKL. As DNA, the CDR3 is TGCGCCAGCAGCCATACAACCCGAAAGACCTATGGCTACACCTTC. This gives the protein CASSHTTRKTYGYTF.

The chain is built from TRBV4-2 and TRBJ1-5; D is perhaps TRBD1 (5 bases). The CDR3 spans 17 residues. Germline CDR1 is LGHNA and CDR2 is YNFKEQ. Trimming cost V 0 bases and J 2 bases, with 14 bases left between them. In nucleotides, the CDR3 is TGTGCCAGCAGCCAAGAAAGGGACGCCAAGCGCAATCAGCCCCAGCATTTT. It encodes CASSQERDAKRNQPQHF.

The V gene is TRBV21-1, the J gene TRBJ1-2; the D segment call TRBD1 is taken from the table without a DNA check. TRBV21-1 is tagged as a pseudogene. This CDR3 has 15 residues. The CDR3 sequence is CASVKGLGGFCGYTF. CDR3 nucleotides: TGTGCCAGCGTGAAGGGGTTAGGGGGTTTCTGTGGCTACACCTTC.

This rearrangement joins TRBV29-1 to TRBJ2-2; no clear D gene. This CDR3 has 12 amino acids. From germline, CDR1 is SQVTM and CDR2 ANQGSEA. The germline V and J ends were trimmed by 3 bases and 5 bases, with 7 bases remaining between them. The CDR3 reads CSVEGRTGELFF. CDR3 nucleotides: TGCAGCGTTGAGGGAAGGACCGGGGAGCTGTTTTTT.

The chain couples TRBV5-4 to TRBJ2-1, with 14 positions matching TRBD2. V dropped 4 bases and J dropped 7; count of bases not matched to a gene: 7. This CDR3 spans 16 amino acids. The V gene's germline CDR1 is SGHNT and CDR2 YYREEE (reference sequence). CDR3 residues: CASSLGTSGSKNEQFF. In nucleotides, the CDR3 is TGTGCCAGCAGCCTCGGGACTAGCGGGAGTAAGAATGAGCAGTTCTTC.

The genes are TRBV14 and TRBJ2-7, with D uncertain. The CDR3 is 16 amino acids. Trimming shortened V by 2 bases and J by 0 bases, and 14 bases separated the two germline ends. Germline values: CDR1 SGHDN, CDR2 FVKESK. In DNA, the CDR3 is TGTGCCAGCAGCCAACTATTCAGCACTACCTCCTACGAGCAGTACTTC. It codes for CASSQLFSTTSYEQYF.

The chain employs TRBV19 and TRBJ1-2; D ambiguous. The CDR3 totals 14 residues. V lost 3 bases to trimming and J lost 4 bases, with 12 bases between them. CDR1 is LNHDA and CDR2 is SQIVND in the germline V gene (reference sequence). The CDR3 sequence: CASSIPEPGYGYTF. The CDR3 DNA is TGTGCCAGTAGTATCCCAGAACCTGGCTATGGCTACACCTTC. Complete variable domain (other parts from reference TRBV19 and TRBJ1-2): DGGITQSPKYLFRKEGQNVTLSCEQNLNHDAMYWYRQDPGQGLRLIYYSQIVNDFQKGDIAEGYSVSREKKESFPLTVTSAQKNPTAFYLCASSIPEPGYGYTFGSGTRLTVV.

The CDR3 nucleotides read TGTGCCAGCAGCTTGACCAGATATGAAAAACTGTTTTTT. This translates into CASSLTRYEKLFF. The chain combines TRBV5-5 with TRBJ1-4; D unresolved. Germline assignment: CDR1 SGHKS and CDR2 YYEKEE (reference sequence). V was cut by 1 base and J by 6 bases, with 7 bases left in between. The CDR3 runs to 13 residues.

On this clone itself: One junction end disagrees with the germline gene, perhaps due to a read error. V and J are TRBV9 and TRBJ2-1, with 7 bases matching TRBD2. Per germline, CDR1 SGDLS and CDR2 YYNGEE. The CDR3 runs to 12 residues. CDR3 nucleotide sequence: TGTGCCAGCAGCGCGATAACGGGACTACGTGTCTTC. Translation: CASSAITGLRVF.

The chain employs TRBV19 and TRBJ2-1; 11 positions match TRBD1. From germline, CDR1 is LNHDA and CDR2 SQIVND (reference sequence). The CDR3 has 16 residues. V lost 5 bases and J lost 9; bases outside the gene matches: 12. The CDR3 here is CASSFRTGGEGSEQFF. Here the CDR3 DNA reads TGTGCCAGTAGTTTTAGGACAGGGGGCGAGGGTAGTGAGCAGTTCTTC.

The chain has TRBV27 and TRBJ1-1, with 7 bases identical to TRBD1. The CDR3 is 13 residues long. V was clipped by 7 bases and J by 4 bases; unmatched bases: 6. The germline gives CDR1 MNHEY, CDR2 SMNVEV (reference sequence). The CDR3 region is CASTPGGSTEAFF. DNA of the CDR3: TGTGCCAGCACCCCAGGGGGGAGCACTGAAGCTTTCTTT.

The chain employs TRBV10-3 and TRBJ2-1; D gene unclear. In germline, CDR1 is ENHRY, CDR2 SYGVKD. Trimming shortened V by 0 bases and J by 0 bases, and 9 bases separated the two germline ends. This CDR3 has 16 residues. Here the CDR3 reads CAISESTLSSYNEQFF. DNA for the CDR3: TGTGCCATCAGTGAGTCGACGCTTAGCTCCTACAATGAGCAGTTCTTC.

The CDR3 loop is CSVAGTSESSYEQYF. In DNA, the CDR3 is TGCAGCGTTGCCGGGACTAGCGAAAGCTCCTACGAGCAGTACTTC. This chain connects TRBV29-1 to TRBJ2-7; the match to TRBD2 covers 10 bases. The V and J ends lost 4 bases and 0 bases, in that order; junction bases with no gene match: 6. Germline CDR1 and CDR2: SQVTM and ANQGSEA. This CDR3 comprises 15 residues.

The rearrangement links TRBV6-5 to TRBJ1-4; D is possibly TRBD1 (5 bases). Deletions cut 0 bases from V and 3 bases from J, with 11 bases between. The CDR3 contains 16 residues. Per the germline V gene, CDR1 is MNHEY and CDR2 is SVGAGI. The CDR3 region is CASSYSAGSPNEKLFF. The CDR3 DNA is TGTGCCAGCAGTTACTCGGCAGGGAGCCCTAATGAAAAACTGTTTTTT.

V is TRBV5-6 and J is TRBJ2-5; the match to TRBD1 covers 9 bases. The CDR3 spans 15 residues. Germline trimming cut 5 bases from V and 4 bases from J; bases unmatched to any gene: 9. Germline V gene lookup returns CDR1 SGHDT and CDR2 YYEEEE. The CDR3 coding sequence is TGTGCCAGCAGTTACACAACAGGGGGCGTAGAGACCCAGTACTTC. It is translated as CASSYTTGGVETQYF.

This chain uses TRBV4-1 with TRBJ1-3, with 8 bases lining up with TRBD1. The CDR3 is 17 residues long. Germline CDR1 MGHRA, CDR2 YSYEKL. The ends lost 2 bases at V and 0 bases at J; junction bases unmatched: 6. CDR3 DNA: TGCGCCAGCAGCCAACAGGGGGCGACGAGCTCTGGAAACACCATATATTTT. This sequence encodes CASSQQGATSSGNTIYF.

As to this clone: The sample holds other DNA sequences that translate to the same CDR3. The chain employs TRBV20-1 and TRBJ1-1; D might be TRBD1 (5 bases). Trimming removed 6 bases at V and 1 base at J, with 6 bases between. Germline assignment: CDR1 DFQATT and CDR2 SNEGSKA (reference sequence). This CDR3 contains 11 residues. The CDR3 coding sequence is TGCAGTGCCAGGGAGAACACTGAAGCTTTCTTT. This gives the protein CSARENTEAFF.

V and J are TRBV28 and TRBJ2-7; D assignment may be TRBD1 or TRBD2 (5 bases each). Germline V gene sequence: CDR1 MDHEN, CDR2 SYDVKM. The CDR3 totals 17 residues. Deletions cut 3 bases from V and 3 bases from J, with 21 bases between. This CDR3 is CASSFQRAAGSIYEQYF. The CDR3 DNA is TGTGCCAGCAGTTTTCAGAGGGCGGCAGGGTCTATCTACGAGCAGTACTTC.

The chain joins TRBV5-5 to TRBJ1-5, with TRBD1 matching over 10 bases. The CDR3 consists of 14 residues. After removal of 2 bases from V and 7 bases from J, the junction contained 3 bases not matched to a gene. CDR1 and CDR2 (germline): SGHKS, YYEKEE (reference sequence). CDR3 bases: TGTGCCAGCAGCTTAGGACAGGGGGGACAGCCCCAGCATTTT. This sequence encodes CASSLGQGGQPQHF.

The rearrangement joins TRBV14 to TRBJ2-7; the D gene is possibly TRBD2 (5 bases). Per the germline V gene, CDR1 is SGHDN and CDR2 is FVKESK. The CDR3 is 16 residues long. Trimming took off 4 bases at V and 2 bases at J, with 18 bases between the two ends. CDR3 amino acids: CASSLAGRVATYEQYF. The CDR3, as DNA: TGTGCCAGCAGCCTGGCCGGCCGAGTAGCGACCTACGAGCAGTACTTC.

V and J are TRBV19 and TRBJ1-5; TRBD1 agrees at 7 bases. CDR1 LNHDA and CDR2 SQIVND come from the germline V gene (reference sequence). The V gene end was trimmed by 7 bases and the J gene end by 6 bases; junction bases not matched to a gene: 6. CDR3 length equals 13 residues. CDR3 in DNA: TGTGCCAGTACGGACAGGCGCGGTCAGCCCCAGCATTTT. As protein: CASTDRRGQPQHF.

The chain carries TRBV18 and TRBJ2-7; D not certain. The CDR3 consists of 13 residues. V was trimmed by 4 bases and J by 5 bases, leaving 12 bases between them. CDR1 KGHSH and CDR2 LQKENI come from the germline V gene. The DNA for the CDR3 is TGTGCCAGCTCACAAAAAAGGTTGGACGAGCAGTACTTC. As protein: CASSQKRLDEQYF. The full variable domain, completed using reference TRBV18 and TRBJ2-7, is NAGVMQNPRHLVRRRGQEARLRCSPMKGHSHVYWYRQLPEEGLKFMVYLQKENIIDESGMPKERFSAEFPKEGPSILRIQQVVRGDSAAYFCASSQKRLDEQYFGPGTRLTVT.

The V gene is TRBV7-8, the J gene TRBJ2-5; TRBD2 might be the D (7 bases). The ends were cut back, 5 bases at V and 2 bases at J, with 15 bases in the middle. Germline V CDR1 and CDR2: SGHVS, FQNEAQ. The CDR3 runs 15 residues. Here the CDR3 DNA reads TGTGCCAGCAGCGCCGGGGGGCTAAGACAAGAGACCCAGTACTTC. Residues: CASSAGGLRQETQYF.

The chain couples TRBV28 to TRBJ2-3; 10 bases map to TRBD1. The germline CDR1 and CDR2 sequences are MDHEN and SYDVKM. V shed 7 bases, J shed 0 bases, and the junction held 4 bases outside the gene matches. The CDR3 extends over 15 amino acids. CDR3 region: CASTPGQGSTDTQYF. CDR3 bases: TGTGCCAGCACCCCGGGACAGGGGAGCACAGATACGCAGTATTTT.

In this sample, this clone turned up a few times. J is TRBJ1-2 and V is TRBV6-5, with a tentative D call TRBD1 (6 bases). Trimming pared 6 bases from V and 6 bases from J, leaving 17 bases between. This CDR3 region has 14 residues. Germline V lookup: CDR1 MNHEY, CDR2 SVGAGI. The CDR3 DNA reads as TGTGCCAGCAGACCCATACAGGGTATGAATGGCTACACCTTC. This gives the protein CASRPIQGMNGYTF.

This sequence joins TRBV14 and TRBJ1-1; tentative D call: TRBD1 (6 bases). Per germline, CDR1 SGHDN and CDR2 FVKESK. This CDR3 contains 15 residues. V was shortened by 6 bases and J by 6 bases, with 20 bases between the two germline ends. CDR3 residues: CASSKGGGRHSEAFF. CDR3 coding DNA: TGTGCCAGCAGTAAAGGGGGGGGCCGACACTCTGAAGCTTTCTTT.

This chain links TRBV7-9 with TRBJ2-1; D may be TRBD1 or TRBD2 (5 bases each). CDR1 is SEHNR and CDR2 is FQNEAQ in the germline V gene (reference sequence). The germline V and J ends were trimmed by 5 bases and 8 bases, with 13 bases remaining between them. This CDR3 region has 13 residues. CDR3 DNA: TGTGCCAGCAGCCAGGGACGAGGCCATGAGCAGTTCTTC. Protein sequence: CASSQGRGHEQFF. Full variable domain (missing parts from reference TRBV7-9 and TRBJ2-1): DTGVSQNPRHKITKRGQNVTFRCDPISEHNRLYWYRQTLGQGPEFLTYFQNEAQLEKSRLLSDRFSAERPKGSFSTLEIQRTEQGDSAMYLCASSQGRGHEQFFGPGTRLTVL.

V and J are TRBV19 and TRBJ2-1, with 7 bases lining up with TRBD2. The V and J ends lost 3 bases and 5 bases, in that order; junction bases with no gene match: 16. Germline V lookup: CDR1 LNHDA, CDR2 SQIVND (reference sequence). The CDR3 totals 18 residues. CDR3 bases: TGTGCCAGTAGTATCCTCTGGGACTACCTCTTTAGGGACAATGAGCAGTTCTTC. Amino acids: CASSILWDYLFRDNEQFF.

J is TRBJ2-1 and V is TRBV2, with D unclear. In germline, CDR1 is SNHLY, CDR2 FYNNEI. CDR3 length equals 14 residues. Trimming stripped 8 bases from V and 0 bases from J, with 11 bases between. DNA of the CDR3: TGTGCCAGCGCCAAGGGCTACTCCTACAATGAGCAGTTCTTC. It encodes CASAKGYSYNEQFF.

This chain connects TRBV6-1 to TRBJ2-1; 9 bases fit TRBD2. The ends lost 1 base at V and 9 bases at J; junction bases unmatched: 10. The CDR3 covers 16 residues. Germline CDR1 reads MNHNS; CDR2 reads SASEGT. The CDR3 coding sequence is TGTGCCAGCAGTGAAGATAGGCCTAGCGGGACGGTTGAGCAGTTCTTC. Protein product: CASSEDRPSGTVEQFF.

The rearrangement links TRBV27 to TRBJ2-1; no reliable D call. The length of the CDR3 is 15 residues. The V end lost 5 bases, the J end lost 5 bases, and 16 bases lay between the germline ends. Per germline, CDR1 MNHEY and CDR2 SMNVEV (reference sequence). DNA of the CDR3: TGTGCCAGCAGTCTTATACACGACCGCCACAATGAGCAGTTCTTC. Its translation: CASSLIHDRHNEQFF.